One and the same sample provided the 17 T cell receptor beta chains below, sequenced in a study of T cell clonality in common variable immunodeficiency. The method was immunoSEQ multiplex PCR; TCRdb's version includes in-frame clones alone and lacks a portion of them. The sample is made up of fewer than 60,000 clones, none counted only once. Sequencing was done on a sample of peripheral blood mononuclear cells. All receptors come from a person aged 18 to 70 in good health.

This clone has a count of ten or more. From the germline J gene comes the end of the CDR3, since the read stops 3 residues before it. The chain recombines TRBV14 with TRBJ2-7; 7 bases map to TRBD1. CDR1 and CDR2 (germline): SGHDN, FVKESK. The J segment lost 5 bases and the V segment lost 3 bases, leaving 4 bases of the junction unmatched. The length of the CDR3 is 13 residues. The CDR3 protein is CASSQPDRHEQYF. CDR3 DNA (partial): TGTGCCAGCAGCCAGCCGGACAGGCACGAG.

This clone was detected many times. The DNA read from the CDR3 is TGTGCCAGCAGCTCCCCTGTGGGGGGACCCTACGAG. Translated: CASSSPVGGPYE. Given in full, the CDR3 is CASSSPVGGPYEQYF. V is TRBV7-2 and J is TRBJ2-7; TRBD2 might be the D (6 bases). The read ends 3 residues early relative to the CDR3; the germline J gene fills the gap. CDR1 and CDR2 (germline): SGHTA, FQGNSA. The length of the CDR3 is 15 residues. The V gene lost 4 bases and the J gene lost 2 bases, with 15 bases spanning the gap. Full variable domain (remainder filled in from reference TRBV7-2 and TRBJ2-7): GAGVSQSPSNKVTEKGKDVELRCDPISGHTALYWYRQSLGQGLEFLIYFQGNSAPDKSGLPSDRFSAERTGGSVSTLTIQRTQQEDSAVYLCASSSPVGGPYEQYFGPGTRLTVT.

This clone was observed a handful of times. The read comes to an end 3 residues before the CDR3 does, leaving the germline J gene to fill in the end. The chain is built from TRBV10-2 and TRBJ1-2; D may be TRBD1 (6 bases). Looked up from germline, CDR1 is WSHSY and CDR2 is SAAADI. There are 13 residues in the CDR3. The CDR3 loop reads CASSENTGLGYTF. The CDR3 bases that were read are TGCGCCAGCAGTGAGAATACAGGGTTAGGC.

This clone was seen many times. The read ends 3 residues early relative to the CDR3; the germline J gene fills the gap. The gene calls are TRBV20-1 and TRBJ2-5; 12 bases match TRBD2. CDR1 and CDR2 (germline): DFQATT, SNEGSKA (reference sequence). V was clipped by 3 bases and J by 5 bases; unmatched bases: 7. The CDR3 totals 15 residues. This chain's CDR3 is CSARDLAGGRETQYF. The CDR3 bases that were read are TGCAGTGCTAGGGACCTAGCGGGGGGGAGGGAGACC.

This clone was picked up many times. The read terminates 3 residues before the CDR3 end, so the remaining end is supplied by the germline J gene. The V call is TRBV18, the J call TRBJ1-1; the match to TRBD1 covers 7 bases. Germline loops: CDR1 KGHSH, CDR2 LQKENI. V was pared by 1 base and J by 1 base, with 3 bases of the junction left unmatched. This CDR3 region has 15 residues. CDR3 DNA, as far as it was read: TGTGCCAGCTCACCACTCCAGGGGGAGAACACTGAA. Residues: CASSPLQGENTE. The entire CDR3 protein is CASSPLQGENTEAFF. The full variable domain, its missing parts supplied by reference TRBV18 and TRBJ1-1, is NAGVMQNPRHLVRRRGQEARLRCSPMKGHSHVYWYRQLPEEGLKFMVYLQKENIIDESGMPKERFSAEFPKEGPSILRIQQVVRGDSAAYFCASSPLQGENTEAFFGQGTRLTVV.

This clone has at least ten counts. The read is 3 residues too short to cover the CDR3 end, so that end is filled in from the germline J gene. The chain uses TRBV2 and TRBJ2-5, with a tentative D call TRBD2 (5 bases). V was trimmed by 4 bases and J by 7 bases, leaving 13 bases between them. This CDR3 region has 13 residues. Per the germline V gene, CDR1 is SNHLY and CDR2 is FYNNEI. The CDR3 loop reads CASSARGEGTQYF. The part of the CDR3 DNA that was read is TGTGCCAGCAGTGCTCGGGGTGAGGGGACC.

This clone came up many times. The CDR3 goes on 3 residues after the read ends, and that part is filled in from the germline J gene. J is TRBJ2-1 and V is TRBV5-1; 14 bases fit TRBD2. V trimming: 1 base; J trimming: 8 bases; junction bases outside the gene matches: 11. Per germline, CDR1 SGHRS and CDR2 YFSETQ. The CDR3 length is 18 residues. Incomplete CDR3 DNA: TGCGCCAGCAGCTTGCCGGGACTAGCGGGAGCGAGGGCGCATGAG. Amino acids: CASSLPGLAGARAHE. The CDR3 as a whole reads CASSLPGLAGARAHEQFF. Filled out from reference TRBV5-1 and TRBJ2-1, the complete variable domain reads KAGVTQTPRYLIKTRGQQVTLSCSPISGHRSVSWYQQTPGQGLQFLFEYFSETQRNKGNFPGRFSGRQFSNSRSEMNVSTLELGDSALYLCASSLPGLAGARAHEQFFGPGTRLTVL.

As for this clone: The read stops 3 residues short of the end of the CDR3; the missing end is completed from the germline J gene. This chain joins TRBV30 and TRBJ1-4; D remains unclear. Germline-derived CDR1 and CDR2 are GTSNPN and SVGIG (reference sequence). There are 15 residues in the CDR3. The sequenced part of the CDR3 DNA is TGTGCCTGGAGTGTACTAGGCAGGAGGAATTCACCA. It specifies CAWSVLGRRNSP. The full CDR3 protein reads CAWSVLGRRNSPLFF.

This clone was recorded at least ten times. The observed sequence ends 3 residues before the CDR3 terminus, with the missing tail filled in from the germline J gene. J is TRBJ1-2 and V is TRBV28; D uncertain. The CDR3 spans 16 residues. Germline CDR1 reads MDHEN; CDR2 reads SYDVKM. V was trimmed by 8 bases and J by 1 base, leaving 20 bases between them. The CDR3 bases that were read are TGTGCCAGCGCGCCCGCCGACTTCTCCCTTAACTATGGC. This codes for CASAPADFSLNYG. The entire CDR3 is CASAPADFSLNYGYTF.

The CDR3 DNA, read in part, is TGTGCCAGCAGCTTAAACAGCCCGAGCTATGGC. Protein: CASSLNSPSYG. The CDR3, in full, reads CASSLNSPSYGYTF. V and J are TRBV7-9 and TRBJ1-2, with D hard to call. The read ends 3 residues shy of where the CDR3 ends; the end is completed using the germline J gene. V lost 2 bases and J 4 bases, leaving 11 bases between the germline ends. Germline CDR1 reads SEHNR; CDR2 reads FQNEAQ (reference sequence). The CDR3 loop spans 14 amino acids.

The table lists this clone with many counts. The read stops 3 residues short of the end of the CDR3; the missing end is completed from the germline J gene. This sequence joins TRBV7-3 and TRBJ2-3, with a weak D call TRBD1 (6 bases). Trimming pared 4 bases from V and 2 bases from J, leaving 10 bases between. CDR3 length: 14 amino acids. CDR1 SGHTA and CDR2 FQGTGA come from the germline V gene. The CDR3 sequence is CASSYQGTTDTQYF. The part of the CDR3 DNA that was read is TGTGCCAGCAGCTACCAGGGGACCACAGATACG.

This clone came up many times. The CDR3 goes on 3 residues after the read ends, and that part is filled in from the germline J gene. The V call is TRBV30, the J call TRBJ2-7, with D tentatively TRBD2 (6 bases). Germline assignment: CDR1 GTSNPN and CDR2 SVGIG (reference sequence). This CDR3 has 14 amino acids. With 7 bases removed from V and 3 bases from J, the gap between germline ends came to 19 bases. Here the CDR3 reads CAYNPGGRLYEQYF. CDR3 DNA (partial): TGTGCCTATAACCCCGGGGGTCGGCTCTACGAG.

In this sample, this clone turned up a few times. The read is 3 residues too short to cover the CDR3 end, so that end is filled in from the germline J gene. This rearrangement joins TRBV5-1 to TRBJ2-5; 8 nucleotides align to TRBD2. V lost 2 bases, J lost 3 bases, and 3 bases stayed unmatched. Germline assignment: CDR1 SGHRS and CDR2 YFSETQ. This CDR3 has 14 residues. CDR3 sequence: CASSFKGLEETQYF. The part of the CDR3 DNA that was read is TGCGCCAGCAGCTTCAAGGGACTAGAAGAGACC.

A remark on this clone: The read gets to within 3 residues of the CDR3 end, and the germline J gene fills in the rest. The chain is built from TRBV10-1 and TRBJ1-6; D ambiguous. CDR3 length equals 14 residues. V shed 3 bases and J shed 8 bases, with 11 bases lying between them. CDR1 WNHNN and CDR2 SYGVQD come from the germline V gene (reference sequence). Here the CDR3 reads CASSDFPIDSPLHF. Partial CDR3 DNA: TGCGCCAGCAGTGACTTCCCTATTGATTCACCC.

This clone was seen many times. The read finishes 3 residues shy of the CDR3 end, and the germline J gene is used to complete it. The chain uses TRBV4-1 and TRBJ2-1; TRBD1 matches at 9 bases. This CDR3 contains 16 residues. Germline assignment: CDR1 MGHRA and CDR2 YSYEKL. Unmatched junction bases numbered 10, after V lost 1 base and J lost 9 bases. Incomplete CDR3 DNA: TGCGCCAGCAGCCAAGGTCTTGGACAGGGGCGGGGTGAG. Its translation: CASSQGLGQGRGE. The complete CDR3 protein is CASSQGLGQGRGEQFF.

The table lists this clone with many counts. Read sequence stops 3 residues before the CDR3 end, and the germline J gene provides the missing end. The chain recombines TRBV5-1 with TRBJ2-4, with 15 bases fitting TRBD2. The length of the CDR3 is 20 residues. J gave up 3 bases and V 5 bases, and 15 bases lay outside the gene matches. Germline CDR1 is SGHRS and CDR2 is YFSETQ. CDR3 protein: CASRPLGTSGGWFSKNIQYF. CDR3 DNA (partial): TGCGCCAGCAGACCCCTCGGGACTAGCGGGGGGTGGTTCAGCAAAAACATT.

In this sample, this clone turned up many times. The read ends 3 residues early relative to the CDR3; the germline J gene fills the gap. The V and J genes are TRBV5-1 and TRBJ2-3; 11 nucleotides line up with TRBD2. The germline gives CDR1 SGHRS, CDR2 YFSETQ. V gave up 0 bases and J gave up 3 bases; unmatched junction bases: 3. CDR3 length equals 16 residues. Partial CDR3 DNA: TGCGCCAGCAGCTTGGGGACTAGCGGGCCAACAGATACG. Residues: CASSLGTSGPTDT. The CDR3 reads in full as CASSLGTSGPTDTQYF.